This entry is about one T cell receptor beta chain. Its specificity is unknown. This CDR3 contains 14 residues. The ends were cut back, 3 bases at V and 3 bases at J, with 6 bases in the middle. In germline, CDR1 is ENHRY, CDR2 SYGVKD. This specimen comes from a study of CD8+ T cells in alopecia areata. Individuals with alopecia areata gave both lesional scalp punch biopsies and peripheral blood for collection. Sorted populations comprised CD4+ and CD8+ T cells obtained from PBMCs. In each case, RNA was isolated and then reverse transcribed into cDNA as the sequencing template. Sequencing used immunoSEQ multiplex PCR; TCRdb keeps in-frame clones, though not all of them. Here the sample spans about 180,000 clones, just under 60% being singletons. Study-wide results and caveats: Patients showed less clear TCR sequence sharing than mice, possibly partly because of HLA diversity.

This sequence originates from a human donor with alopecia areata. V and J are TRBV10-3 and TRBJ2-6; D is ambiguous. The source material was CD4+ T cells sorted from blood, sampled at week 0. CDR3 in amino acids: CAISDRSGANVLTF. DNA for the CDR3: TGTGCCATCAGTGACAGGAGTGGGGCCAACGTCCTGACTTTC.